This entry lists 8 T cell receptor beta chains sequenced from one sample in a study of beta chain features in type 1 diabetes. Findings and caveats of the study: All four CD4+ subsets of Type 1 diabetes patients contained TCRB CDR3s that were moderately but significantly shorter.

No cognate antigen is known for these TCRs. Expressed TCRB transcripts were sequenced, since all the RNA that had been isolated was reverse transcribed. Generated by immunoSEQ multiplex PCR, the TCRdb table keeps only in-frame clones and is missing some. Among under 200,000 clones, about 9.3% were seen once, and the ten largest hold 0.4% to 0.55%. Source material: central memory CD4+ T cells from blood. The receptors stem from a man aged 25-45 years with type 1 diabetes.

This clone occurred a few times. V and J are TRBV6-1 and TRBJ2-1; D unclear. V shed 6 bases and J shed 6 bases, with 18 bases lying between them. The CDR3 is 15 amino acids. CDR1 is MNHNS, CDR2 SASEGT, per germline. CDR3 protein: CASRPTLIQRNEQFF. As DNA, the CDR3 is TGTGCCAGCAGGCCTACCTTAATCCAGCGCAATGAGCAGTTCTTC.

This clone has a handful of counts. The genes are TRBV11-1 and TRBJ2-1; 10 bases map to TRBD1. V lost 7 bases and J lost 8; bases outside the gene matches: 2. Germline V gene lookup returns CDR1 SGHAT and CDR2 FQDESV (reference sequence). CDR3 length: 12 amino acids. CDR3 region: CASTGQGDEQFF. CDR3 in DNA: TGTGCCAGCACCGGACAGGGGGATGAGCAGTTCTTC.

A few counts support this clone. The chain is built from TRBV11-1 and TRBJ2-5; D remains ambiguous. Trimming shortened V by 5 bases and J by 2 bases, and 6 bases separated the two germline ends. CDR1 is SGHAT, CDR2 FQDESV, per germline (reference sequence). This CDR3 region has 12 residues. The CDR3 here is CASSPVQETQYF. The DNA for the CDR3 is TGTGCCAGCAGCCCGGTACAAGAGACCCAGTACTTC.

The V call is TRBV11-2, the J call TRBJ1-2, with TRBD1 as a possible D gene (5 bases). Deletions cut 8 bases from V and 6 bases from J, with 10 bases between. Germline CDR1 reads SGHAT; CDR2 reads FQNNGV. The CDR3 is 11 residues long. CDR3 loop: CASGRGDGYTF. CDR3 sequence (DNA): TGTGCCAGCGGCCGGGGGGATGGCTACACCTTC.

This clone turned up a few times. The V call is TRBV5-4, the J call TRBJ2-2, with 11 bases matching TRBD2. The J segment lost 4 bases and the V segment lost 4 bases, leaving 12 bases of the junction unmatched. CDR3 length: 18 residues. Germline assignment: CDR1 SGHNT and CDR2 YYREEE (reference sequence). This CDR3 is CASSPPMTSGKGTGELFF. For the CDR3, the DNA is TGTGCCAGCAGCCCCCCTATGACTAGCGGGAAAGGCACCGGGGAGCTGTTTTTT.

This clone occurred a few times. The chain combines TRBV5-4 with TRBJ2-7, with a possible D match to TRBD1 (6 bases). Trimming left V 4 bases short and J 2 bases short, with 16 bases between. The CDR3 runs 15 residues. The germline V gene encodes CDR1 SGHNT and CDR2 YYREEE (reference sequence). Here the CDR3 reads CASSLPGDLTYEQYF. CDR3 nucleotide sequence: TGTGCCAGCAGCCTCCCAGGGGACCTAACCTACGAGCAGTACTTC.

This clone was detected only a few times. This chain connects TRBV5-4 to TRBJ2-3, with D possibly being TRBD2 (6 bases). The V gene lost 4 bases and the J gene lost 4 bases, with 22 bases spanning the gap. The CDR3 extends over 17 amino acids. Looked up from germline, CDR1 is SGHNT and CDR2 is YYREEE (reference sequence). The CDR3 spells CASSQTSGGSHSDTQYF. The DNA for the CDR3 is TGTGCCAGCAGCCAAACCTCCGGGGGAAGTCATTCAGATACGCAGTATTTT.

The V call is TRBV7-9, the J call TRBJ1-2, with 8 bases lining up with TRBD1. Germline CDR1 is SEHNR and CDR2 is FQNEAQ (reference sequence). The length of the CDR3 is 15 residues. Losses at the gene ends were 5 bases for V and 3 bases for J; bases not matched to a gene: 8. Here the CDR3 DNA reads TGTGCCAGCAGCCCTAACACAGGGGGTGACTATGGCTACACCTTC. This codes for CASSPNTGGDYGYTF.